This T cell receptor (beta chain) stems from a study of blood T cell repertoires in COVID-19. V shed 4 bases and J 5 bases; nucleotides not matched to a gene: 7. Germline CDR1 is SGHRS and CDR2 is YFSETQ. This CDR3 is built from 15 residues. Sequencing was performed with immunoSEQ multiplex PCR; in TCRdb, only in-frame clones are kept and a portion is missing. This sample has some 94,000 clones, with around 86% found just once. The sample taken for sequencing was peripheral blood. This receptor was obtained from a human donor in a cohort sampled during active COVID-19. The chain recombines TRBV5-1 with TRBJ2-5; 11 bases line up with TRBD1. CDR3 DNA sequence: TGCGCCAGCAGCGAATCCGGGACAGGGGGGGAGACCCAGTACTTC. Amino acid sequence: CASSESGTGGETQYF.